The 25 T cell receptor beta chains below were found in one sample sequenced in a study of cytomegalovirus exposure and HLA in healthy donors. The primer mix had 60 Vbeta and 13 Jbeta primers. The repertoire was sequenced with immunoSEQ multiplex PCR; TCRdb's copy has only in-frame clones and lacks some. The sample records about 180,000 clones, around 77% being singletons. Material: PBMCs. These receptor sequences come from a man aged 55 to 69 in good health and CMV-seronegative.

This sequence joins TRBV6-1 and TRBJ1-1; no clear D gene. The length of the CDR3 is 13 residues. Germline assignment: CDR1 MNHNS and CDR2 SASEGT. V was cut by 8 bases and J by 5 bases, with 15 bases left in between. The CDR3, as DNA: TGTGCCAGCGGGGTAGGGAGGATAACTGAAGCTTTCTTT. This encodes CASGVGRITEAFF.

The rearrangement links TRBV5-1 to TRBJ2-5; D possibly corresponds to TRBD2 (6 bases). CDR3 length: 14 amino acids. The germline gives CDR1 SGHRS, CDR2 YFSETQ. The V end was cut by 4 bases, the J end by 5 bases, with 15 bases between. The CDR3 loop is CASSRSGFGETQYF. The CDR3 DNA is TGCGCCAGCAGCCGGAGCGGGTTCGGGGAGACCCAGTACTTC.

The J gene is TRBJ1-4, the V gene TRBV28; D is uncertain. The ends were cut back, 2 bases at V and 7 bases at J, with 11 bases in the middle. CDR1 and CDR2 from the germline V gene are MDHEN and SYDVKM. The CDR3 length is 14 residues. CDR3 sequence (DNA): TGTGCCAGCAGTTTAGCCAGACCAGGTGAAAAACTGTTTTTT. It is translated as CASSLARPGEKLFF.

The sample holds a few counts of this clone. The chain recombines TRBV4-1 with TRBJ2-5; D perhaps matches TRBD1 (6 bases). Germline V gene sequence: CDR1 MGHRA, CDR2 YSYEKL. Trimming took off 0 bases at V and 3 bases at J, with 11 bases between the two ends. The CDR3 has 15 residues. CDR3 DNA sequence: TGCGCCAGCAGCCAAGAGATAAACAGGGAAGAGACCCAGTACTTC. Translation gives CASSQEINREETQYF.

The gene calls are TRBV7-9 and TRBJ2-7; 7 nucleotides agree with TRBD1. The CDR3 totals 16 residues. Trimming cost V 5 bases and J 7 bases; bases outside gene matches: 17. CDR1 SEHNR and CDR2 FQNEAQ come from the germline V gene (reference sequence). CDR3 sequence reads: CASSPTTGENFEEQYF. CDR3 nucleotides: TGTGCCAGCAGCCCAACTACAGGGGAGAACTTCGAAGAGCAGTACTTC.

Details on this clone: A read error may account for a junction end that differs from germline. V usage is TRBV7-9 and J usage is TRBJ2-7; D is perhaps TRBD1 or TRBD2 (6 bases each). The germline V gene has CDR1 SEHNR and CDR2 FQNEAQ (reference sequence). This CDR3 spans 15 amino acids. CDR3 bases: TGTTCCAGCAGCTTAGCGGACAGCCTCTCCTACGAGCAGTACTTC. It translates to CSSSLADSLSYEQYF. The full variable domain, completed using reference TRBV7-9 and TRBJ2-7, is DTGVSQNPRHKITKRGQNVTFRCDPISEHNRLYWYRQTLGQGPEFLTYFQNEAQLEKSRLLSDRFSAERPKGSFSTLEIQRTEQGDSAMYLCSSSLADSLSYEQYFGPGTRLTVT.

The sample holds one count of this clone. The V gene is TRBV19, the J gene TRBJ2-7, with 8 positions matching TRBD1. V shed 7 bases, J shed 0 bases, and the junction held 5 bases outside the gene matches. The length of the CDR3 is 14 residues. Per germline, CDR1 LNHDA and CDR2 SQIVND (reference sequence). CDR3: CASTSGTGSYEQYF. The CDR3 DNA follows: TGTGCCAGTACCTCCGGGACAGGCTCCTACGAGCAGTACTTC.

V and J are TRBV19 and TRBJ1-1, with 8 bases lining up with TRBD1. The CDR3 spans 17 residues. Germline CDR1 LNHDA, CDR2 SQIVND (reference sequence). V lost 2 bases and J lost 4; bases outside the gene matches: 12. CDR3 protein: CASSIQATGGRGTEAFF. Here the CDR3 DNA reads TGTGCCAGTAGTATACAGGCCACAGGGGGACGGGGCACTGAAGCTTTCTTT.

As to this clone: Distinct nucleotide sequences in the sample also encode this CDR3. The chain joins TRBV7-2 to TRBJ2-7, with TRBD2 identical over 7 bases. CDR1 is SGHTA and CDR2 is FQGNSA in the germline V gene. CDR3 length: 13 residues. The ends lost 3 bases at V and 4 bases at J; junction bases unmatched: 3. CDR3 region: CASSFGGGYEQYF. The CDR3 DNA is TGTGCCAGCAGCTTTGGCGGGGGATACGAGCAGTACTTC.

V and J are TRBV28 and TRBJ2-5; 8 nucleotides match TRBD1. CDR1 and CDR2 (germline): MDHEN, SYDVKM. CDR3 length: 15 amino acids. V gave up 4 bases and J gave up 5 bases; unmatched junction bases: 9. In DNA form, the CDR3 reads TGTGCCAGCAGTTCGACGCAGGGGGCTCGGGAGACCCAGTACTTC. Its protein is CASSSTQGARETQYF.

The chain joins TRBV5-1 to TRBJ2-2; 12 nucleotides agree with TRBD2. This CDR3 spans 17 amino acids. With 5 bases clipped from V and 3 bases from J, the junction kept 8 bases outside the gene matches. CDR1 and CDR2 from the germline V gene are SGHRS and YFSETQ. The CDR3 region is CASRNLAGGTDTGELFF. CDR3 DNA: TGCGCCAGCAGGAATCTAGCGGGAGGGACTGACACCGGGGAGCTGTTTTTT.

The chain is built from TRBV27 and TRBJ1-1; 7 bases line up with TRBD1. Germline CDR1 MNHEY, CDR2 SMNVEV (reference sequence). V shed 2 bases and J 0 bases; nucleotides not matched to a gene: 6. The CDR3 runs to 16 residues. The CDR3 sequence is CASSLLRTGVNTEAFF. The CDR3, as DNA: TGTGCCAGCAGTTTACTCAGAACAGGGGTGAACACTGAAGCTTTCTTT.

This sequence joins TRBV10-3 and TRBJ1-1; 10 positions agree with TRBD1. With 6 bases clipped from V and 4 bases from J, the junction kept 2 bases outside the gene matches. The CDR3 is 13 amino acids. Per the germline V gene, CDR1 is ENHRY and CDR2 is SYGVKD. DNA for the CDR3: TGTGCCATCAGGACAGGGGGCTCCACTGAAGCTTTCTTT. Amino acid sequence: CAIRTGGSTEAFF.

V usage is TRBV2 and J usage is TRBJ1-5; 9 bases map to TRBD1. V lost 8 bases and J lost 3; bases outside the gene matches: 8. The CDR3 length is 15 residues. Germline V gene sequence: CDR1 SNHLY, CDR2 FYNNEI. CDR3 sequence: CASGKGQGPNQPQHF. The CDR3 DNA reads as TGTGCCAGCGGGAAGGGACAGGGACCCAATCAGCCCCAGCATTTT.

The chain is built from TRBV30 and TRBJ1-2, with D maybe TRBD1 (5 bases). Germline V gene sequence: CDR1 GTSNPN, CDR2 SVGIG (reference sequence). CDR3 length: 12 residues. V was clipped by 0 bases and J by 8 bases, with 10 bases between them. The chain's CDR3 is CAWSVGGLGYTF. CDR3 sequence (DNA): TGTGCCTGGAGTGTGGGGGGGTTAGGCTACACCTTC.

A few counts support this clone. This chain uses TRBV5-1 with TRBJ2-1; 10 bases align to TRBD2. Germline CDR1 is SGHRS and CDR2 is YFSETQ. The CDR3 loop spans 15 amino acids. Trimming removed 4 bases from V and 5 bases from J; junction bases left unmatched: 6. CDR3 in amino acids: CASSTLAGENNEQFF. The CDR3 DNA sequence: TGCGCCAGCAGCACGCTAGCGGGGGAAAACAATGAGCAGTTCTTC.

The rearrangement links TRBV10-3 to TRBJ2-5; 9 nucleotides align to TRBD1. In germline, CDR1 is ENHRY, CDR2 SYGVKD. V shed 2 bases, J shed 4 bases, and the junction held 8 bases outside the gene matches. The CDR3 sequence is 16 residues long. The CDR3: CAISEADRGVGETQYF. CDR3 in DNA: TGTGCCATCAGTGAGGCCGACAGGGGGGTGGGAGAGACCCAGTACTTC.

This clone came up once. The chain is built from TRBV29-1 and TRBJ2-7, with 10 bases fitting TRBD1. With 3 bases clipped from V and 4 bases from J, the junction kept 6 bases outside the gene matches. The CDR3 loop spans 14 amino acids. The germline gives CDR1 SQVTM, CDR2 ANQGSEA. CDR3 in amino acids: CSVELRDRGYEQYF. CDR3 coding DNA: TGCAGCGTTGAGCTCCGGGACAGGGGTTACGAGCAGTACTTC.

The sample holds a few counts of this clone. The rearrangement joins TRBV7-9 to TRBJ1-2, with 7 bases lining up with TRBD1. The CDR3 loop spans 17 amino acids. Germline trimming cut 6 bases from V and 0 bases from J; bases unmatched to any gene: 13. Germline V CDR1 and CDR2: SEHNR, FQNEAQ (reference sequence). The CDR3 DNA is TGTGCCAGCAGTCCTGCTAACCGGGACAGAACTAACTATGGCTACACCTTC. As protein: CASSPANRDRTNYGYTF. Complete variable domain (other parts from reference TRBV7-9 and TRBJ1-2): DTGVSQNPRHKITKRGQNVTFRCDPISEHNRLYWYRQTLGQGPEFLTYFQNEAQLEKSRLLSDRFSAERPKGSFSTLEIQRTEQGDSAMYLCASSPANRDRTNYGYTFGSGTRLTVV.

This chain joins TRBV7-9 and TRBJ1-5; a weak D match, TRBD1 (5 bases). The CDR3 totals 14 residues. The V gene lost 3 bases and the J gene lost 0 bases, with 6 bases spanning the gap. Per germline, CDR1 SEHNR and CDR2 FQNEAQ (reference sequence). CDR3 DNA sequence: TGTGCCAGCAGCTTGGACAATAGCAATCAGCCCCAGCATTTT. Translation: CASSLDNSNQPQHF.

CDR3 sequence reads: CASSPQGSMAEAFF. CDR3 nucleotide sequence: TGTGCCAGCAGCCCCCAGGGGAGTATGGCTGAAGCTTTCTTT. The J gene is TRBJ1-1, the V gene TRBV9; a weak D match, TRBD1 (6 bases). V lost 4 bases to trimming and J lost 6 bases, with 16 bases between them. Looked up from germline, CDR1 is SGDLS and CDR2 is YYNGEE. This CDR3 is built from 14 residues. The variable domain in full, with the rest retrieved from reference TRBV9 and TRBJ1-1, is DSGVTQTPKHLITATGQRVTLRCSPRSGDLSVYWYQQSLDQGLQFLIQYYNGEERAKGNILERFSAQQFPDLHSELNLSSLELGDSALYFCASSPQGSMAEAFFGQGTRLTVV.

The V gene is TRBV7-6, the J gene TRBJ2-7; 9 bases line up with TRBD1. The length of the CDR3 is 14 residues. The junction had 4 bases not matched to a gene; V was cut back by 7 bases and J by 0 bases. CDR1 is SGHVS and CDR2 is FNYEAQ in the germline V gene. The CDR3 here is CASTPGQGSYEQYF. CDR3 coding DNA: TGTGCCAGCACCCCGGGACAGGGCTCCTACGAGCAGTACTTC.

This clone was observed once. This chain connects TRBV29-1 to TRBJ2-7, with 10 bases identical to TRBD1. The J segment lost 7 bases and the V segment lost 6 bases, leaving 12 bases of the junction unmatched. Looked up from germline, CDR1 is SQVTM and CDR2 is ANQGSEA. This CDR3 comprises 14 residues. CDR3 region: CSVATGGWSREQYF. The CDR3 nucleotides are TGCAGCGTCGCGACAGGGGGCTGGTCGCGGGAGCAGTACTTC.

The chain has TRBV4-3 and TRBJ1-2; 11 nucleotides align to TRBD1. The CDR3 totals 18 residues. The germline V gene has CDR1 LGHNA and CDR2 YSLEER. V shed 2 bases, J shed 4 bases, and the junction held 12 bases outside the gene matches. CDR3 DNA: TGCGCCAGCAGCCAACGGGACAGGGGGGAACTTTGGGGCTATGGCTACACCTTC. It translates to CASSQRDRGELWGYGYTF.

This clone occurred once. The rearrangement links TRBV5-5 to TRBJ2-7; D is perhaps TRBD1 (5 bases). The V and J ends lost 2 bases and 4 bases respectively, with 13 bases between them. Germline assignment: CDR1 SGHKS and CDR2 YYEKEE (reference sequence). The CDR3 is 14 residues long. CDR3 DNA sequence: TGTGCCAGCAGCTTTGACAGATTTACATACGAGCAGTACTTC. This encodes CASSFDRFTYEQYF.